This TCR beta chain comes out of a study of cytomegalovirus exposure and HLA in healthy donors. 13 Jbeta primers and 60 Vbeta primers were used for the PCR. Assay used: immunoSEQ multiplex PCR; TCRdb lists only in-frame clones, some missing. The data contain more than 110,000 clones, about three quarters of them seen just once; the ten biggest clones take up 1.5% to 2%. Nominal health characterized the donors when sampled, though unrecorded immune exposures were likely. Findings of the study overall: Productive rates of about 87% or about 30% were seen for most TCR beta V segments in an earlier analysis. A cluster of highly shared sequence variants was likely a sequencing artifact.

With respect to this clone: Its antigen remains unidentified.

The sequence was obtained from a woman aged 25 to 39 in good health and CMV-seronegative. The source material was PBMCs.

CDR3 coding DNA: TGTGCCGCAACCCAACGACAGGGAATCGAAGAGACCCAGTACTTC. Translation: CAATQRQGIEETQYF. V usage is TRBV7-6 and J usage is TRBJ2-5; TRBD1 aligns across 7 bases. The trim removed 11 bases at V and 3 bases at J, leaving 15 bases unmatched. Germline V lookup: CDR1 SGHVS, CDR2 FNYEAQ. The CDR3 has 15 amino acids.